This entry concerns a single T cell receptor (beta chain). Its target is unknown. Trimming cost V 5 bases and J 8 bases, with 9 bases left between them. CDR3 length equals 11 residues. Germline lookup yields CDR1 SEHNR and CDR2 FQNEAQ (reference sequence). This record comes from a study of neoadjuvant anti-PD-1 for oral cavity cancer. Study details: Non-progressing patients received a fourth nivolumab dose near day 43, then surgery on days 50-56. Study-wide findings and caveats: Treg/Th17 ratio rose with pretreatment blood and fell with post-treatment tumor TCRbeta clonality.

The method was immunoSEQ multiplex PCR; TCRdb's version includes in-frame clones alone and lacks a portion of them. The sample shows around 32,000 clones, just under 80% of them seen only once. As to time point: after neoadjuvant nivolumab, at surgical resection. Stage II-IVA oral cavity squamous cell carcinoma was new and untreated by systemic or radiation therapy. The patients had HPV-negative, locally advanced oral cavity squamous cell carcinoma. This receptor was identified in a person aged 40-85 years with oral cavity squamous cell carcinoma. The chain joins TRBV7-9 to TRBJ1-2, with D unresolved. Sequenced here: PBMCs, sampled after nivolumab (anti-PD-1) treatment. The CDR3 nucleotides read TGTGCCAGCAGCCGTGGGTGGGGCTACACCTTC. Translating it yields CASSRGWGYTF.